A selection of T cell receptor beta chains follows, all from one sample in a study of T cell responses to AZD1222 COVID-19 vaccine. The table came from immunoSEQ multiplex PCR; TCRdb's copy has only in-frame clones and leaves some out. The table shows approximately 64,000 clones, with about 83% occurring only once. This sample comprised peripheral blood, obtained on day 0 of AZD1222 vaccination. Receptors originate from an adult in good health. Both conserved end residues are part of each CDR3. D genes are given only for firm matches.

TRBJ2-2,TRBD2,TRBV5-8,CASSFTGRDTGELFF
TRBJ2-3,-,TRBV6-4,CASSPGDSSTDTQYF
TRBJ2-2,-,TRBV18,CASSPSVTGELFF
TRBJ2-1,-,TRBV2,CASSEAGGSYNEQFF
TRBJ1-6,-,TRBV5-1,CASRRTPMGDSPLHF
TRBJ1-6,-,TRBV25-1,CASSEYRGTTLHF
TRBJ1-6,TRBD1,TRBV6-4,CASSPDRGENSPLHF
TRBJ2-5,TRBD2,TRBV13,CASSLRLAGQETQYF
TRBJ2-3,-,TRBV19,CASSISRSTDTQYF
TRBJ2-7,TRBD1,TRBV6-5,CASRPAGTVYEQYF
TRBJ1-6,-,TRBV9,CASSSSTNSPLHF
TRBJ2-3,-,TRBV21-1,CASSKKQRDRGRRSSTDTQYF
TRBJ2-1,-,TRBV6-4,CASSNRVLAPYNEQFF
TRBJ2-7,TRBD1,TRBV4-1,CASSARTGSYEQYF
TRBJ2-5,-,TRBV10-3,CAISDPGETQYF
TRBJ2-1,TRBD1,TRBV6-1,CASSVSPGTGYNEQFF
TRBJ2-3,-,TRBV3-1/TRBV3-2,CASSQIDTQYF
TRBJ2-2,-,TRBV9,CASSLQGSLSGELFF
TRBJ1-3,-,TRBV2,CASSEGGRSGNTIYF